This TCR beta chain was found in a study of blood T cell repertoires in COVID-19. Overall study context: PBMCs, B-cell-depleted T cells, or T cells provided the cDNA or gDNA that made up the material.

The CDR3 sequence is 15 residues long. Trimming took off 6 bases at V and 2 bases at J, with 14 bases between the two ends. CDR1 and CDR2 (germline): MNHEY, SVGAGI. In the original workflow: It was from reference gene primer amplification that nucleated cell counts were estimated. Sequencing was performed with immunoSEQ multiplex PCR; in TCRdb, only in-frame clones are kept and a portion is missing. The V and J calls and clone size were taken over from that table, and D and trimming were inferred from the DNA. In the table there are approximately 250,000 clones, just under 85% of which are singletons.

The sequenced material came from peripheral blood. The sequence derives from a woman aged 60-70 years with active or convalescent COVID-19. The genes are TRBV6-5 and TRBJ1-3; a weak D match, TRBD1 (6 bases). CDR3 in DNA: TGTGCCAGCAGACCCGGGAGGGGGGCTGGAAACACCATATATTTT. As protein: CASRPGRGAGNTIYF.